This is a list of T cell receptor beta chains from one sample in a study of Graves' ophthalmopathy and Graves' hyperthyroidism. TCRdb analysed the multiplex PCR reads with MiXCR anew, one entry per CDR3 protein. The sample shows a few hundred thousand distinct CDR3 sequences, approximately 15% of them seen only once. The sequenced sample was peripheral blood. The receptor set was obtained from a woman in her late teens or twenties with stable Graves' hyperthyroidism. The CDR3 runs from the conserved cysteine through the conserved F or W. D genes are given only for firm matches. Size is stated for part of the rows, as once, few or many counts, or as a class when the clone is expanded.

d_call: TRBD1; v_call: TRBV6-1; j_call: TRBJ2-2; clone_size: NA; cdr3_aa: CASSEIGTGNTGELFF; cdr3_nt: TGTGCCAGCAGTGAAATAGGGACAGGGAACACCGGGGAGCTGTTTTTT
d_call: NA; v_call: TRBV6-5; j_call: TRBJ2-2; clone_size: many; cdr3_aa: CASSYLGIGELFF; cdr3_nt: TGTGCCAGCAGTTACCTGGGAATCGGGGAGCTGTTTTTT
d_call: TRBD1; v_call: TRBV6-4; j_call: TRBJ2-7; clone_size: few; cdr3_aa: CASSDSGQELAYEQYF; cdr3_nt: TGTGCCAGCAGTGACTCCGGACAGGAACTGGCCTACGAGCAGTACTTC
d_call: NA; v_call: TRBV11-2; j_call: TRBJ2-2; clone_size: many; cdr3_aa: CASSLGTHALGELFF; cdr3_nt: TGTGCCAGCAGCTTAGGGACTCATGCCCTCGGGGAGCTGTTTTTT
d_call: NA; v_call: TRBV7-6; j_call: TRBJ1-6; clone_size: few; cdr3_aa: CASSVHFEKVNYNSPLHF; cdr3_nt: TGTGCCAGCAGCGTCCATTTTGAGAAGGTTAACTATAATTCACCCCTCCACTTT
d_call: TRBD1; v_call: TRBV2; j_call: TRBJ1-2; clone_size: NA; cdr3_aa: CASSVGTVLNYGYTF; cdr3_nt: TGTGCCAGCAGTGTGGGGACAGTCTTGAACTATGGCTACACCTTC
d_call: NA; v_call: TRBV7-9; j_call: TRBJ2-4; clone_size: few; cdr3_aa: CASSFFELQNIQYF; cdr3_nt: TGTGCCAGCAGCTTTTTTGAGTTGCAAAACATTCAGTACTTC
d_call: NA; v_call: TRBV5-1; j_call: TRBJ2-2; clone_size: NA; cdr3_aa: CASSLSGELCF; cdr3_nt: TGCGCCAGCAGCCTTTCTGGGGAGCTGTGTTTT
d_call: TRBD1; v_call: TRBV7-7; j_call: TRBJ2-2; clone_size: many; cdr3_aa: CASAAGGAGVMAGELFF; cdr3_nt: TGTGCTAGCGCGGCAGGGGGCGCGGGCGTTATGGCCGGGGAGCTGTTTTTT
d_call: NA; v_call: TRBV7-9; j_call: TRBJ2-7; clone_size: NA; cdr3_aa: CASSLGRDSYEQYF; cdr3_nt: TGTGCCAGCAGCTTAGGCAGGGACTCCTACGAGCAGTACTTC
d_call: TRBD1; v_call: TRBV19; j_call: TRBJ1-1; clone_size: many; cdr3_aa: CASTQGANTEAFF; cdr3_nt: TGTGCCAGTACCCAGGGGGCGAACACTGAAGCTTTCTTT
d_call: NA; v_call: TRBV18; j_call: TRBJ1-1; clone_size: few; cdr3_aa: CAGSPTGLAAFF; cdr3_nt: TGTGCCGGCTCACCCACAGGGCTGGCGGCTTTCTTT
d_call: NA; v_call: TRBV10-2; j_call: TRBJ2-5; clone_size: many; cdr3_aa: CASSGAQVGQTQYF; cdr3_nt: TGCGCCAGCAGTGGAGCACAGGTGGGACAGACCCAGTACTTC
d_call: NA; v_call: TRBV20-1; j_call: TRBJ1-2; clone_size: many; cdr3_aa: CSARGGEYGYTF; cdr3_nt: TGCAGTGCTAGGGGGGGAGAGTATGGCTACACCTTC
d_call: TRBD1; v_call: TRBV5-1; j_call: TRBJ2-7; clone_size: many; cdr3_aa: CASRDRSSYEQYF; cdr3_nt: TGCGCCAGCCGGGACAGGTCCTCCTACGAGCAGTACTTC
d_call: TRBD1; v_call: TRBV29-1; j_call: TRBJ1-1; clone_size: many; cdr3_aa: CSVEAVGTGNTEAFF; cdr3_nt: TGCAGCGTTGAAGCGGTTGGGACAGGGAACACTGAAGCTTTCTTT
d_call: NA; v_call: TRBV7-2; j_call: TRBJ2-5; clone_size: many; cdr3_aa: CASRGLGTQETQYF; cdr3_nt: TGTGCCAGCAGGGGGCTGGGGACCCAAGAGACCCAGTACTTC
d_call: NA; v_call: TRBV6-2/TRBV6-3; j_call: TRBJ2-2; clone_size: many; cdr3_aa: CASSPGSPGELFF; cdr3_nt: TGTGCCAGCAGCCCCGGGAGTCCCGGGGAGCTGTTTTTT
d_call: TRBD1; v_call: TRBV11-2; j_call: TRBJ2-3; clone_size: NA; cdr3_aa: CASSSYRGHTDTQYF; cdr3_nt: TGTGCCAGCAGCTCGTACAGGGGGCACACAGATACGCAGTATTTT